The 20 T cell receptor beta chains reported below all come from one sample, sequenced in a study of T-cell reconstitution after alpha-beta-depleted transplantation in children. Unique molecular identifiers were incorporated into the prepared TCRbeta library. TCRdb passed the PCR reads through MiXCR, listing each CDR3 protein once. The sample comprises approximately 400,000 distinct CDR3 sequences, about 17% of which are singletons, and 29% rests with the top ten. The sequencing here drew on PBMCs, mostly from graft donor cells, taken 360 days after TCRalphabeta/CD19-depleted stem cell transplant. These receptors all come from a boy less than two years old who had a stem cell transplant for Wiskott-Aldrich syndrome, so the T cells may come from the graft donor.

This clonotype was seen ten or more times. The CDR3 sequence is CAITLSPRNTEAFF. CDR3 nucleotide sequence: TGTGCCATCACCCTGAGTCCGAGGAACACTGAAGCTTTCTTT. This chain uses TRBV10-3 with TRBJ1-1; no clear D gene. Trimming pared 7 bases from V and 1 base from J, leaving 13 bases between. CDR3 size: 14 residues. The germline V gene encodes CDR1 ENHRY and CDR2 SYGVKD.

This clonotype was picked up a small number of times. This sequence joins TRBV12-3 or TRBV12-4 and TRBJ1-6; no firm D call. V shed 5 bases and J shed 13 bases, with 12 bases lying between them. This CDR3 region has 12 residues. In DNA, the CDR3 is TGTGCCAGCAGTAAGAACTCCTCGCCCCTCCACTTT. It specifies CASSKNSSPLHF.

The chain has TRBV5-1 and TRBJ2-4; a possible D gene is TRBD1 (6 bases). The V end lost 4 bases, the J end lost 0 bases, and 11 bases lay between the germline ends. Germline V CDR1 and CDR2: SGHRS, YFSETQ. The CDR3 covers 15 residues. This CDR3 is CASSADSLAKNIQYF. CDR3 coding DNA: TGCGCCAGCAGCGCGGACAGTTTAGCCAAAAACATTCAGTACTTC.

There are a few counts of this clonotype. This sequence joins TRBV6-5 and TRBJ2-2; D remains unclear. The CDR3 contains 17 residues. With 2 bases removed from V and 6 bases from J, the gap between germline ends came to 19 bases. The germline gives CDR1 MNHEY, CDR2 SVGAGI. This chain's CDR3 is CASSYGRAVSSPGELFF. CDR3 coding DNA: TGTGCCAGCAGTTACGGCCGTGCCGTTAGTAGCCCCGGGGAGCTGTTTTTT.

This clonotype occurred a few times. The genes are TRBV11-3 and TRBJ2-1, with D possibly being TRBD2 (6 bases). Germline V CDR1 and CDR2: SGHNT, YENEEA. The CDR3 length is 15 residues. Trimming took 4 bases from V and 6 from J, leaving 16 bases between them. The CDR3 region is CASSYGLKEGNEQFF. The CDR3 DNA is TGTGCCAGCAGCTATGGACTAAAAGAAGGCAATGAGCAGTTCTTC.

The genes are TRBV18 and TRBJ2-2, with 9 nucleotides matching TRBD2. V gave up 2 bases and J gave up 7 bases; unmatched junction bases: 8. This CDR3 spans 16 amino acids. CDR1 KGHSH and CDR2 LQKENI come from the germline V gene. The CDR3 coding sequence is TGTGCCAGCTCACCAATTCCTAGCGGGAAAGGCGGGGAGCTGTTTTTT. It is translated as CASSPIPSGKGGELFF.

V and J are TRBV18 and TRBJ2-7; 9 bases match TRBD1. The CDR3 covers 15 residues. With 2 bases clipped from V and 6 bases from J, the junction kept 8 bases outside the gene matches. Germline-derived CDR1 and CDR2 are KGHSH and LQKENI. CDR3 loop: CASSPRRDRVAEQYF. The CDR3 DNA follows: TGTGCCAGCTCACCAAGGAGGGACAGGGTGGCCGAGCAGTACTTC.

The CDR3 region has the DNA TGTGCCAGCAGCGTAGGTCGTCTAAACTACAATGAGCAGTTCTTC. It specifies CASSVGRLNYNEQFF. The chain has TRBV9 and TRBJ2-1; D remains unclear. CDR1 SGDLS and CDR2 YYNGEE come from the germline V gene. Trimming cost V 0 bases and J 3 bases, with 10 bases left between them. The CDR3 sequence is 15 residues long.

The chain recombines TRBV5-1 with TRBJ2-2; tentative D call: TRBD2 (6 bases). Trimming removed 0 bases from V and 5 bases from J, with 11 bases in between. CDR1 and CDR2 (germline): SGHRS, YFSETQ. The length of the CDR3 is 15 residues. CDR3 loop: CASSLVRAGTGELFF. In nucleotides, the CDR3 is TGCGCCAGCAGCTTGGTTCGTGCGGGGACCGGGGAGCTGTTTTTT.

The V call is TRBV7-9, the J call TRBJ2-7; possible D gene TRBD1, 6 bases. The CDR3 covers 14 residues. V lost 5 bases and J 5 bases, leaving 16 bases between the germline ends. Per the germline V gene, CDR1 is SEHNR and CDR2 is FQNEAQ (reference sequence). Here the CDR3 DNA reads TGTGCCAGCAGCCGTACAGGGCGTTTGGACGAGCAGTACTTC. Residues: CASSRTGRLDEQYF.

This clonotype appeared a few times. This rearrangement joins TRBV29-1 to TRBJ2-7, with 11 bases that match TRBD1. The V segment lost 7 bases and the J segment 6 bases; nucleotides outside the gene matches: 5. The CDR3 is 12 amino acids. Germline values: CDR1 SQVTM, CDR2 ANQGSEA. The CDR3 region is CSAGQGVGEQYF. CDR3 bases: TGCAGCGCGGGACAGGGGGTGGGCGAGCAGTACTTC.

The chain has TRBV4-3 and TRBJ2-1, with TRBD2 matching over 13 bases. V lost 0 bases and J lost 7; bases outside the gene matches: 6. This CDR3 has 17 residues. Germline-derived CDR1 and CDR2 are LGHNA and YSLEER. In DNA, the CDR3 is TGCGCCAGCAGCCAAGAGGGGACTAGCGGGACTTGGAATGAGCAGTTCTTC. It translates to CASSQEGTSGTWNEQFF.

The chain recombines TRBV6-4 with TRBJ2-3, with 11 bases lining up with TRBD2. Germline V gene sequence: CDR1 MRHNA, CDR2 SNTAGT. The CDR3 length is 15 residues. The junction had 6 bases not matched to a gene; V was cut back by 5 bases and J by 5 bases. The CDR3 spells CASSILAGEGDTQYF. CDR3 DNA sequence: TGTGCCAGCAGTATACTAGCGGGAGAGGGAGATACGCAGTATTTT.

The chain uses TRBV5-1 and TRBJ2-1; D call uncertain. The germline V gene encodes CDR1 SGHRS and CDR2 YFSETQ. The CDR3 runs to 14 residues. Trimming cost V 2 bases and J 7 bases, with 13 bases left between them. The CDR3 DNA follows: TGCGCCAGCAGCTTTCGGTTAGGTCAGAATGAGCAGTTCTTC. This gives the protein CASSFRLGQNEQFF.

The chain joins TRBV18 to TRBJ2-7; D not certain. Trimming left V 5 bases short and J 3 bases short, with 11 bases between. Germline V gives CDR1 KGHSH, CDR2 LQKENI. The length of the CDR3 is 13 residues. The CDR3 spells CASSGEAYYEQYF. The CDR3 region has the DNA TGTGCCAGCTCAGGCGAGGCTTACTACGAGCAGTACTTC.

This clonotype was detected a few times. The chain uses TRBV5-1 and TRBJ2-1; D unclear. Trimming left V 1 base short and J 5 bases short, with 10 bases between. This CDR3 spans 14 amino acids. The germline gives CDR1 SGHRS, CDR2 YFSETQ. The CDR3, as DNA: TGCGCCAGCAGCTTGCTGTCTCGAAACAATGAGCAGTTCTTC. Amino acid sequence: CASSLLSRNNEQFF.

This clonotype was recorded a few times. The chain employs TRBV10-3 and TRBJ1-1; perhaps TRBD1 as D (5 bases). Germline V CDR1 and CDR2: ENHRY, SYGVKD. Deletions cut 0 bases from V and 6 bases from J, with 14 bases between. This CDR3 has 15 residues. The CDR3 region is CAISESAGRYAEAFF. CDR3 in DNA: TGTGCCATCAGTGAGTCGGCAGGGAGGTATGCTGAAGCTTTCTTT.

This clonotype was observed at least ten times. The genes are TRBV29-1 and TRBJ2-5, with TRBD2 matching over 9 bases. Germline assignment: CDR1 SQVTM and CDR2 ANQGSEA. V shed 5 bases and J 9 bases; nucleotides not matched to a gene: 7. There are 12 residues in the CDR3. CDR3: CSVSARLAAQYF. The CDR3, as DNA: TGCAGCGTTTCAGCCCGACTAGCGGCCCAGTACTTC. Filled out from reference TRBV29-1 and TRBJ2-5, the complete variable domain reads SAVISQKPSRDICQRGTSLTIQCQVDSQVTMMFWYRQQPGQSLTLIATANQGSEATYESGFVIDKFPISRPNLTFSTLTVSNMSPEDSSIYLCSVSARLAAQYFGPGTRLLVL.

The J gene is TRBJ2-7, the V gene TRBV6-5; D might be TRBD1 (7 bases). The V gene lost 2 bases and the J gene lost 0 bases, with 17 bases spanning the gap. Germline V CDR1 and CDR2: MNHEY, SVGAGI. The CDR3 is made up of 17 amino acids. The CDR3 sequence: CASSYLGGQQSSYEQYF. CDR3 DNA sequence: TGTGCCAGCAGTTACCTCGGGGGACAGCAAAGCTCCTACGAGCAGTACTTC.

This clonotype was recorded many times. CDR3 DNA: TGTGCCAGCAGTTACCTCGGGACCGGCAATGAGCAGTTCTTC. Protein product: CASSYLGTGNEQFF. The chain recombines TRBV6-5 with TRBJ2-1, with D perhaps being TRBD1 or TRBD2 (5 bases each). CDR3 size: 14 residues. Germline lookup yields CDR1 MNHEY and CDR2 SVGAGI. V was shortened by 2 bases and J by 6 bases, with 11 bases between the two germline ends.